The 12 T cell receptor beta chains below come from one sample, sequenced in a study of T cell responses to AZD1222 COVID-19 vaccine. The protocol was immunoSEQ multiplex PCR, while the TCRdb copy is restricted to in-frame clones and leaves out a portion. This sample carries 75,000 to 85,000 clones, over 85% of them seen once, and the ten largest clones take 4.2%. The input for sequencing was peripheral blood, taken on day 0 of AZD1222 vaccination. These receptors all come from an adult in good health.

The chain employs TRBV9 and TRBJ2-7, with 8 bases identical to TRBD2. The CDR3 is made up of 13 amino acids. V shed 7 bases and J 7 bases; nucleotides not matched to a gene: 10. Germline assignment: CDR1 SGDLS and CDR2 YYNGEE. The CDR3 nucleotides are TGTGCCAGCGCCAAGCGGGAGACGGATGAGCAGTACTTC. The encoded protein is CASAKRETDEQYF.

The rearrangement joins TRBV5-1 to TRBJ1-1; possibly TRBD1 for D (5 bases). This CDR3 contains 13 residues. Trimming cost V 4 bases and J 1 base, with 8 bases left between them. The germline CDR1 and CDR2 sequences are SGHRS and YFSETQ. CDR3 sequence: CASSRQGNTEAFF. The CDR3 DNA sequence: TGCGCCAGCAGCCGTCAGGGGAACACTGAAGCTTTCTTT.

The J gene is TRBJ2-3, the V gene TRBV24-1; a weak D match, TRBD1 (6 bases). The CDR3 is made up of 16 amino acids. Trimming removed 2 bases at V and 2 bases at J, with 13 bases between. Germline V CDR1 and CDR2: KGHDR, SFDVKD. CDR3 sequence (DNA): TGTGCCACCAGTGATTCAACAGGGCCCTACACAGATACGCAGTATTTT. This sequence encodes CATSDSTGPYTDTQYF.

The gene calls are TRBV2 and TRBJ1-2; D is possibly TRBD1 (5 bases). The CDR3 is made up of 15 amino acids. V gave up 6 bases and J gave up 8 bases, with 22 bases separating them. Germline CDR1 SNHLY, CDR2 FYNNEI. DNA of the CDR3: TGTGCCAGCAGCTTTTGGCAGGGTGGTAGGAGCGGCTACACCTTC. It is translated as CASSFWQGGRSGYTF. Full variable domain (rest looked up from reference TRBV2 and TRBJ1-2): EPEVTQTPSHQVTQMGQEVILRCVPISNHLYFYWYRQILGQKVEFLVSFYNNEISEKSEIFDDQFSVERPDGSNFTLKIRSTKLEDSAMYFCASSFWQGGRSGYTFGSGTRLTVV.

CDR3 DNA sequence: TGTGCCAGCAGCTTAGTTCCGGGACAGGGGACCGGGGAGCTGTTTTTT. Its protein product is CASSLVPGQGTGELFF. The chain is built from TRBV7-7 and TRBJ2-2; 10 nucleotides match TRBD1. Trimming removed 1 base from V and 5 bases from J; junction bases left unmatched: 4. Per germline, CDR1 SSHAT and CDR2 FNYEAQ (reference sequence). CDR3 size: 16 residues.

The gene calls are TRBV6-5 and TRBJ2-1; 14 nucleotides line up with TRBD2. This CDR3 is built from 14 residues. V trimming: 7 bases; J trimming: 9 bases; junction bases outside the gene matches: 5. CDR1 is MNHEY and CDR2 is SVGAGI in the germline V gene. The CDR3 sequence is CASKRTSGGIEQFF. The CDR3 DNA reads TGTGCCAGCAAAAGGACTAGCGGGGGGATTGAGCAGTTCTTC.

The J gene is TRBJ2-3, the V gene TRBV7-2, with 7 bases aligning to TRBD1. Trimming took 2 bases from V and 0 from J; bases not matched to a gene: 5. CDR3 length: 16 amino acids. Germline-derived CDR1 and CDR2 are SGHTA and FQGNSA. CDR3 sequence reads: CASSLSGQWSTDTQYF. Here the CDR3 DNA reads TGTGCCAGCAGCTTATCGGGACAGTGGAGCACAGATACGCAGTATTTT.

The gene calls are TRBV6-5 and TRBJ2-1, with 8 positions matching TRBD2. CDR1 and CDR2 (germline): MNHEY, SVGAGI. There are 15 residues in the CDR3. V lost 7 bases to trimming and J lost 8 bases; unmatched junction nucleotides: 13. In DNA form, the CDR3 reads TGTGCCAGCAAGGAACCGGGACTAGTTACAGATGAGCAGTTCTTC. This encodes CASKEPGLVTDEQFF.

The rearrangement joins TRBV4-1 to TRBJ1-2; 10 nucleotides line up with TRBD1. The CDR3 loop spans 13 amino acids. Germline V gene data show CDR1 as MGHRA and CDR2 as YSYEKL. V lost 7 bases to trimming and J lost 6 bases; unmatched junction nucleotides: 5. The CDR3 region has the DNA TGCGCCAGCACTTCCGGGACAGGGGATGGCTACACCTTC. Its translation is CASTSGTGDGYTF.

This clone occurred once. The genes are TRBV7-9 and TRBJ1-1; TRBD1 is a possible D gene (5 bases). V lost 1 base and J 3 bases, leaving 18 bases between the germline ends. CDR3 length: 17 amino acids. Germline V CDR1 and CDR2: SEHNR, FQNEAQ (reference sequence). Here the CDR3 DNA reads TGTGCCAGCAGCTTAGGGTCCCAGGGAGTAGTCCACACTGAAGCTTTCTTT. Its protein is CASSLGSQGVVHTEAFF.

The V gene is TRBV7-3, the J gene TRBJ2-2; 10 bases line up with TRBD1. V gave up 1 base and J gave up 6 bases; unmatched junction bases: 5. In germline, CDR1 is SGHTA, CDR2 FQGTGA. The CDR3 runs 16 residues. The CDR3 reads CASSLSPTGGPGELFF. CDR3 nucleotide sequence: TGTGCCAGCAGCTTAAGCCCGACAGGGGGCCCCGGGGAGCTGTTTTTT.

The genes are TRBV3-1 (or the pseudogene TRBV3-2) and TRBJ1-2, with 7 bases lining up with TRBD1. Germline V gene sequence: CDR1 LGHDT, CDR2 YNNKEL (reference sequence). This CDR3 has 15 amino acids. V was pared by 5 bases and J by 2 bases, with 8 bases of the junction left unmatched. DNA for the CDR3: TGTGCCAGCAGCTTCAACAGGGGCTCAAACTATGGCTACACCTTC. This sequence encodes CASSFNRGSNYGYTF.